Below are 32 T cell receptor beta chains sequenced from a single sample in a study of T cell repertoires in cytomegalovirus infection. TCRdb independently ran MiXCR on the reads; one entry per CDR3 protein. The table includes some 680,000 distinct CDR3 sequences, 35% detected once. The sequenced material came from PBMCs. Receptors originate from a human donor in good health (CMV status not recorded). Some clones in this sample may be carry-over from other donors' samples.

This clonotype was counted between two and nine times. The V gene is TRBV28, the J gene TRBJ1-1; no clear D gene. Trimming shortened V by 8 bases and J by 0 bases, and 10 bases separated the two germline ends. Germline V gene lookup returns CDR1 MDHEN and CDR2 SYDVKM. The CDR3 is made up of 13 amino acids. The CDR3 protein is CASRVSMNTEAFF. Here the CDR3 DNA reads TGTGCCAGCCGGGTGTCCATGAACACTGAAGCTTTCTTT.

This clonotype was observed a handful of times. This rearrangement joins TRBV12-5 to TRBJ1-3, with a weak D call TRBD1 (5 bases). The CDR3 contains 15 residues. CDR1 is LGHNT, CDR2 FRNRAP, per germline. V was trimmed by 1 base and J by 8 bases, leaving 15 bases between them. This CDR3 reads CASGLDGGARDTIYF. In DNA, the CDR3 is TGTGCTAGTGGTTTGGACGGGGGAGCCCGGGACACCATATATTTT.

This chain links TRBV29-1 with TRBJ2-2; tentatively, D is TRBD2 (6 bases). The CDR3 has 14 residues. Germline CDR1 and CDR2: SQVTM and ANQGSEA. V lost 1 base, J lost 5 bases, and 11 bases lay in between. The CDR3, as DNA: TGCAGCGTTGAAGGTCCGGGGGTTACCGGGGAGCTGTTTTTT. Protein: CSVEGPGVTGELFF.

Here the CDR3 DNA reads TGTGCCAGTAAGGTGGACAGCTCCTACAATGAGCAGTTCTTC. This gives the protein CASKVDSSYNEQFF. V gene TRBV19 combines with J gene TRBJ2-1, with a possible D match to TRBD1 (6 bases). Germline values: CDR1 LNHDA, CDR2 SQIVND (reference sequence). V gave up 7 bases and J gave up 0 bases, with 10 bases separating them. This CDR3 has 14 amino acids.

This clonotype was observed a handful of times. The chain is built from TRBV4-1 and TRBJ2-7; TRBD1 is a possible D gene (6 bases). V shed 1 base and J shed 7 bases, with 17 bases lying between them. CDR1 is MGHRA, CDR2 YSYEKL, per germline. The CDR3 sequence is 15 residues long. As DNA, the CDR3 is TGCGCCAGCAGCCAAGCGACTCGCGAGGGGGAAGAGCAGTACTTC. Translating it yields CASSQATREGEEQYF.

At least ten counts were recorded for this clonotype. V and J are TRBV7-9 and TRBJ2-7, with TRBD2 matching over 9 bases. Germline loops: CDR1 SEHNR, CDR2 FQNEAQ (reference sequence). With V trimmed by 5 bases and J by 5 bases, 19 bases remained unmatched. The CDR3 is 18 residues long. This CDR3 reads CASSTACGRALDCHEQYF. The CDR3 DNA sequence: TGTGCCAGCAGCACCGCTTGCGGGAGGGCCTTGGATTGCCACGAGCAGTACTTC. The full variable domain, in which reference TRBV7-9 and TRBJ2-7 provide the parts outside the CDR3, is DTGVSQNPRHKITKRGQNVTFRCDPISEHNRLYWYRQTLGQGPEFLTYFQNEAQLEKSRLLSDRFSAERPKGSFSTLEIQRTEQGDSAMYLCASSTACGRALDCHEQYFGPGTRLTVT.

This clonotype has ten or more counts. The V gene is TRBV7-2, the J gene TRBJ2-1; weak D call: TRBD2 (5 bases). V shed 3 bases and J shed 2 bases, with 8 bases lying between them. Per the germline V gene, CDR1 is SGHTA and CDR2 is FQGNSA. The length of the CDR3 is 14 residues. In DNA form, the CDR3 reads TGTGCCAGCAGCTTCTACGGGACCTACAATGAGCAGTTCTTC. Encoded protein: CASSFYGTYNEQFF.

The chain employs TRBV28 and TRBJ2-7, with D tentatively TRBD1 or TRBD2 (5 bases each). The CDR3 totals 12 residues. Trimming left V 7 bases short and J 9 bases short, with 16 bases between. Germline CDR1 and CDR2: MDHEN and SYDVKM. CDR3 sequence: CASIVLRDRQYF. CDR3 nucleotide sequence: TGTGCCAGCATTGTCCTCCGGGACCGGCAGTACTTC. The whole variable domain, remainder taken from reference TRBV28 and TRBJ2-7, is DVKVTQSSRYLVKRTGEKVFLECVQDMDHENMFWYRQDPGLGLRLIYFSYDVKMKEKGDIPEGYSVSREKKERFSLILESASTNQTSMYLCASIVLRDRQYFGPGTRLTVT.

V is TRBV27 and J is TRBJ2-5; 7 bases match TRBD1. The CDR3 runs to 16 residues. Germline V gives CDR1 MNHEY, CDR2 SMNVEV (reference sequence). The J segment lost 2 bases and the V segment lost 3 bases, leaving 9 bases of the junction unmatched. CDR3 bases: TGTGCCAGCAGTTTTGGTCCGGGACAGCAACAAGAGACCCAGTACTTC. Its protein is CASSFGPGQQQETQYF.

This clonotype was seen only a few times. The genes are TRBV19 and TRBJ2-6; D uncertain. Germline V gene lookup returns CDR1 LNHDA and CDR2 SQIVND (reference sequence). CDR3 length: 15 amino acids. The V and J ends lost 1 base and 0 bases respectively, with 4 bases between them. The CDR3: CASSIATSGANVLTF. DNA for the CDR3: TGTGCCAGTAGTATAGCCACCTCTGGGGCCAACGTCCTGACTTTC.

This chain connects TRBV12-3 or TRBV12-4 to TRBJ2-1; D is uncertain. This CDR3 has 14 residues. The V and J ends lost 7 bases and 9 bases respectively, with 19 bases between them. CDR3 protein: CASIPGLSSSEQFF. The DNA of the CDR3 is TGTGCCAGCATTCCGGGTCTTTCCTCGAGTGAGCAGTTCTTC.

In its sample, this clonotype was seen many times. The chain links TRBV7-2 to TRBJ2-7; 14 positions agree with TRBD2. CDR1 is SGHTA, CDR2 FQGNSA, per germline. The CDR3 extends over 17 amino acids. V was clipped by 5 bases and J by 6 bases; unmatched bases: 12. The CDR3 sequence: CASSARLAGGASGEQYF. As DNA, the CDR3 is TGTGCCAGCAGCGCTCGACTAGCGGGAGGGGCAAGTGGCGAGCAGTACTTC.

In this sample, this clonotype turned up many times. The CDR3 region has the DNA TGTGCCAGCAGCATATGGACTAGCGCAGATACGCAGTATTTT. Encoded protein: CASSIWTSADTQYF. This chain links TRBV7-2 with TRBJ2-3; 9 bases line up with TRBD2. The CDR3 spans 14 residues. V trimming: 5 bases; J trimming: 4 bases; junction bases outside the gene matches: 4. Germline V CDR1 and CDR2: SGHTA, FQGNSA. Combining the CDR3 with reference TRBV7-2 and TRBJ2-3 gives the whole variable domain GAGVSQSPSNKVTEKGKDVELRCDPISGHTALYWYRQSLGQGLEFLIYFQGNSAPDKSGLPSDRFSAERTGGSVSTLTIQRTQQEDSAVYLCASSIWTSADTQYFGPGTRLTVL.

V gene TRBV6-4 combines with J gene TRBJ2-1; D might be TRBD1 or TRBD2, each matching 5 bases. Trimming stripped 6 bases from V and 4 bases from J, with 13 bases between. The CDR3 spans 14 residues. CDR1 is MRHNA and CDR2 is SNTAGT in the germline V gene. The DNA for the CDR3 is TGTGCCAGCAGCCCCCAGAGGGGTTACAATGAGCAGTTCTTC. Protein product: CASSPQRGYNEQFF.

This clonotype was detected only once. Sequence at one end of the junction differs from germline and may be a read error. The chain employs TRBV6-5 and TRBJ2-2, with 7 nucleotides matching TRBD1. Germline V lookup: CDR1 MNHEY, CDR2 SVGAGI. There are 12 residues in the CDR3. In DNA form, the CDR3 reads TGTTCCAGCAGACAGGGACCCGGGGAGCTGTTTTTT. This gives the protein CSSRQGPGELFF.

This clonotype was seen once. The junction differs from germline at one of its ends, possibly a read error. The CDR3 coding sequence is TGTAACAGAAGAATAGGACAAAAAGATCAGCCCCAGCGTTTT. It translates to CNRRIGQKDQPQRF. The chain employs TRBV6-8 and TRBJ1-5, with D possibly being TRBD1 (5 bases). CDR3 length equals 14 residues. Germline assignment: CDR1 MNHGY and CDR2 SAAAGT.

The CDR3 sequence is CAWSSQPLSPRYGELFF. For the CDR3, the DNA is TGTGCCTGGAGTTCCCAGCCCTTATCGCCACGATACGGGGAGCTGTTTTTT. The V gene is TRBV30, the J gene TRBJ2-2; the D is unclear. The CDR3 sequence is 17 residues long. From germline, CDR1 is GTSNPN and CDR2 SVGIG (reference sequence). V shed 2 bases and J shed 7 bases, with 23 bases lying between them.

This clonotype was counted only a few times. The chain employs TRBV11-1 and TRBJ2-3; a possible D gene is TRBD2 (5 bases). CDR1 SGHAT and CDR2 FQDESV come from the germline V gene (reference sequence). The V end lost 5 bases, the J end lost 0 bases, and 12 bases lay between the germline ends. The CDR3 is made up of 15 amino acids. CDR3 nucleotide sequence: TGTGCCAGCAGCCAGGACTTTTCTAGCACAGATACGCAGTATTTT. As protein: CASSQDFSSTDTQYF.

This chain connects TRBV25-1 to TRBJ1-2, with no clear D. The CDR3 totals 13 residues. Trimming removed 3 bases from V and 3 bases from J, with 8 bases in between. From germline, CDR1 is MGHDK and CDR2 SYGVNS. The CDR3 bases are TGTGCCAGCAGTGACGACATAGACTATGGCTACACCTTC. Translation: CASSDDIDYGYTF.

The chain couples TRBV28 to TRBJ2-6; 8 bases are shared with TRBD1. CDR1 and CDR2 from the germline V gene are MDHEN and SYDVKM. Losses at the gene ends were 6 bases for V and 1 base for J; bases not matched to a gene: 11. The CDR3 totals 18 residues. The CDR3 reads CASSYTQGAGSGANVLTF. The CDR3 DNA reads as TGTGCCAGCAGCTACACTCAGGGGGCGGGATCTGGGGCCAACGTCCTGACTTTC.

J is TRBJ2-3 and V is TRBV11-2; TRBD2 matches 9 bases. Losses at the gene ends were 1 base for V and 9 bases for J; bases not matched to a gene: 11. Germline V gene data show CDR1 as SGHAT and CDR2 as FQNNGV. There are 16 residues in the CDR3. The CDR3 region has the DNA TGTGCCAGCAGCTTAGTTTCGACTAGCGGAAAAGAGACGCAGTATTTT. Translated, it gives CASSLVSTSGKETQYF.

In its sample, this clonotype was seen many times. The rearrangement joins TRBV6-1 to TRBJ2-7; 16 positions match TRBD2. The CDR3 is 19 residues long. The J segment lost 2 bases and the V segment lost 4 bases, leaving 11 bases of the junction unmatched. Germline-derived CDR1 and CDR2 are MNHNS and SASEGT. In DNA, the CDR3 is TGTGCCAGCAGTGCCCCCGGGACTAGCGGGAGGGCCGTTGCCTACGAGCAGTACTTC. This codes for CASSAPGTSGRAVAYEQYF.

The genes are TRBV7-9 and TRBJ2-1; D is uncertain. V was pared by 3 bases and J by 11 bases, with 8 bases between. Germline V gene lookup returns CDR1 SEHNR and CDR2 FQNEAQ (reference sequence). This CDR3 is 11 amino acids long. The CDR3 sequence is CASSLTPQQFF. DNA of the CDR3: TGTGCCAGCAGCTTGACTCCTCAGCAGTTCTTC.

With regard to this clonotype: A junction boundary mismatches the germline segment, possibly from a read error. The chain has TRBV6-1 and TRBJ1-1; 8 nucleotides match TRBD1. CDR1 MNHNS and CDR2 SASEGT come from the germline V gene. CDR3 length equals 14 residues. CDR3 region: CASRAGQANTEVFF. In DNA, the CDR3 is TGTGCCAGCAGGGCGGGACAGGCTAACACTGAAGTTTTCTTT.

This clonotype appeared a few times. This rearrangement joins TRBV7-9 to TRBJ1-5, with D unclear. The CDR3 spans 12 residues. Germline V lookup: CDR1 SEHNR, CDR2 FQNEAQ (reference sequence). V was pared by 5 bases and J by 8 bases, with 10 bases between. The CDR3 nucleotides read TGTGCCAGCAGCCTTTTAGCTGAGCCCCAGCATTTT. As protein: CASSLLAEPQHF.

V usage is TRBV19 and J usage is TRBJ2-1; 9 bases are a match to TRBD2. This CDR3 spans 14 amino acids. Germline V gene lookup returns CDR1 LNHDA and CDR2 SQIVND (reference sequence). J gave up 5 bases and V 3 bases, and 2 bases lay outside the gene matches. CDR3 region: CASSMTSGDNEQFF. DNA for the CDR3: TGTGCCAGTAGTATGACTAGCGGCGACAATGAGCAGTTCTTC.

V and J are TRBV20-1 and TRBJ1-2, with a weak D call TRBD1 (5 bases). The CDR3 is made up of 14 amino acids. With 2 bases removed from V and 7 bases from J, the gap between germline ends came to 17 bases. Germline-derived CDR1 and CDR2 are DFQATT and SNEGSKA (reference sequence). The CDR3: CSARTAGGSPGYTF. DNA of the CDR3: TGCAGTGCTAGAACTGCGGGGGGAAGTCCTGGCTACACCTTC.

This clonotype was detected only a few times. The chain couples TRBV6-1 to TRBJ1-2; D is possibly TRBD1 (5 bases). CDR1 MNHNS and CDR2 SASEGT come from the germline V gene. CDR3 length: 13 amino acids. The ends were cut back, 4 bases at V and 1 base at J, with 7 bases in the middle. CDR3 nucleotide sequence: TGTGCCAGCAGTGGACAGATTAACTATGGCTACACCTTC. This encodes CASSGQINYGYTF.

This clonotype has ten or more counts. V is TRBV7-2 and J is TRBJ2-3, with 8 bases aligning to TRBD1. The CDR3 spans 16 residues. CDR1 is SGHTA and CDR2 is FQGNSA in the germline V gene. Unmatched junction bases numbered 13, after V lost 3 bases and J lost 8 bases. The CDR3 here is CASSFGVRDRTSTQYF. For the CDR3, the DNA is TGTGCCAGCAGCTTTGGCGTCCGGGACAGGACTTCTACGCAGTATTTT.

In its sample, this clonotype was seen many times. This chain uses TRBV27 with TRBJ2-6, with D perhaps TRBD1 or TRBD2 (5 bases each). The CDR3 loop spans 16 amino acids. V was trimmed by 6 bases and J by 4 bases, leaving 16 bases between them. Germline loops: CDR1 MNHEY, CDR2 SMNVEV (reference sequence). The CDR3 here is CASREAGRYGANVLTF. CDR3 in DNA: TGTGCCAGCAGGGAGGCAGGGAGATACGGGGCCAACGTCCTGACTTTC.

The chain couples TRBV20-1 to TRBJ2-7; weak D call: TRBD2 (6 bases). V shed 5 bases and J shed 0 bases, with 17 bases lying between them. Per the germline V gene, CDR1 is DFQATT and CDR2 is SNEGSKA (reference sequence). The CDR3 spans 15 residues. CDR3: CSAQRTGRSSYEQYF. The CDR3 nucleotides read TGCAGTGCTCAGAGAACTGGGAGGAGCTCCTACGAGCAGTACTTC.

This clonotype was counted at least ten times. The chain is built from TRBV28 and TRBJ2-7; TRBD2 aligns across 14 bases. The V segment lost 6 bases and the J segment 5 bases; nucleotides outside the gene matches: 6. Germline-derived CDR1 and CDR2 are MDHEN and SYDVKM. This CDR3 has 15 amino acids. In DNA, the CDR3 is TGTGCCAGCAGAAGACCGGGACTAGCGGGAGACGAGCAGTACTTC. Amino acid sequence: CASRRPGLAGDEQYF.